Each of the 17 T cell receptor beta chains below was sequenced from the same sample in a study of blood T cells in healthy people across ages. For the second PCR, which ran for about 6 to 11 cycles, a sample-barcoded 5' primer and a J-beta primer mix were used. A single record per CDR3 protein comes from TCRdb applying MiXCR to the 5' RACE reads. This sample has 750,000 to 950,000 distinct CDR3 sequences; roughly 25% occur once, and the top ten carry 2.5% to 3.5%. These same records also appear under a second study, on T cells of mothers and their children.

The sequenced sample was blood. The source is a boy aged 5 to 17 in good health.

About this clonotype: One junction end disagrees with the germline gene, perhaps due to a read error. J is TRBJ2-4 and V is TRBV20-1; 9 positions agree with TRBD1. This CDR3 comprises 14 residues. Germline lookup yields CDR1 DFQATT and CDR2 SNEGSKA (reference sequence). The CDR3 DNA reads as TGCAGTGCTAGGTACAGGGGGCGAGAAAACACTCAGTACTTC. Its protein is CSARYRGRENTQYF.

CDR3 sequence: CSASDSLQETQYF. CDR3 bases: TGCAGTGCTAGTGACTCCCTTCAAGAGACCCAGTACTTC. The J gene is TRBJ2-5, the V gene TRBV20-1; D gene unclear. Trimming stripped 3 bases from V and 2 bases from J, with 10 bases between. Germline CDR1 and CDR2: DFQATT and SNEGSKA (reference sequence). The CDR3 length is 13 residues.

This clonotype was recorded a few times. The chain has TRBV19 and TRBJ2-1, with D possibly being TRBD1 (5 bases). The DNA matches TRBJ2-7 better at its end, which makes the J call doubtful. The V gene's germline CDR1 is LNHDA and CDR2 SQIVND (reference sequence). There are 14 residues in the CDR3. The CDR3 nucleotides are TGTGCCAGTAGTTATCAGGGAAGAACCTACGAGCAGTACTTC. This encodes CASSYQGRTYEQYF.

This clonotype appeared a few times. The rearrangement links TRBV20-1 to TRBJ2-7, with D uncertain. Trimming cost V 6 bases and J 1 base, with 10 bases left between them. This CDR3 contains 12 residues. Germline V gives CDR1 DFQATT, CDR2 SNEGSKA (reference sequence). CDR3 region: CSAPGGSYEQYF. The DNA for the CDR3 is TGCAGTGCCCCGGGCGGTTCCTACGAGCAGTACTTC.

This clonotype was observed a few times. This chain connects TRBV6-5 to TRBJ1-1; 7 bases are a match to TRBD1. CDR3 length: 17 residues. V trimming: 5 bases; J trimming: 4 bases; junction bases outside the gene matches: 16. Germline assignment: CDR1 MNHEY and CDR2 SVGAGI. The CDR3 reads CASSHDVQGERTTEAFF. CDR3 sequence (DNA): TGTGCCAGCAGTCACGATGTGCAGGGGGAAAGGACCACTGAAGCTTTCTTT.

This clonotype has a handful of counts. The V gene is TRBV6-5, the J gene TRBJ2-3, with D perhaps TRBD2 (5 bases). This CDR3 region has 15 residues. CDR1 is MNHEY and CDR2 is SVGAGI in the germline V gene. The V gene lost 0 bases and the J gene lost 1 base, with 8 bases spanning the gap. CDR3 region: CASSYSFGGTDTQYF. CDR3 nucleotides: TGTGCCAGCAGTTACTCGTTCGGGGGCACAGATACGCAGTATTTT.

This clonotype was seen more than once but under ten times. The rearrangement links TRBV12-3 or TRBV12-4 to TRBJ1-3; D uncertain. The CDR3 is 13 amino acids. Between the trimmed V and J ends, which lost 8 bases and 3 bases, there was a span of 11 bases. The CDR3 bases are TGTGCCAGCGGCAGTTCTAATGGAAACACCATATATTTT. Its translation is CASGSSNGNTIYF.

The chain links TRBV7-9 to TRBJ1-4, with D hard to call. Trimming took off 5 bases at V and 7 bases at J, with 17 bases between the two ends. There are 15 residues in the CDR3. Germline V CDR1 and CDR2: SEHNR, FQNEAQ (reference sequence). CDR3 protein: CASSPVAGRSEKLFF. CDR3 bases: TGTGCCAGCAGCCCTGTGGCAGGAAGAAGTGAAAAACTGTTTTTT. The variable domain in full, with the rest retrieved from reference TRBV7-9 and TRBJ1-4, is DTGVSQNPRHKITKRGQNVTFRCDPISEHNRLYWYRQTLGQGPEFLTYFQNEAQLEKSRLLSDRFSAERPKGSFSTLEIQRTEQGDSAMYLCASSPVAGRSEKLFFGSGTQLSVL.

For the CDR3, the DNA is TGTGCCAGTAGGGTAGCGGGGGGGCCAAATACGCAGTATTTT. Protein product: CASRVAGGPNTQYF. The chain uses TRBV19 and TRBJ2-3, with 11 bases identical to TRBD2. The germline V gene has CDR1 LNHDA and CDR2 SQIVND (reference sequence). J gave up 7 bases and V 6 bases, and 6 bases lay outside the gene matches. CDR3 length: 14 residues.

This chain uses TRBV29-1 with TRBJ1-2, with D possibly TRBD1 on 6 matching bases. Germline CDR1 reads SQVTM; CDR2 reads ANQGSEA. CDR3 size: 11 residues. The V and J ends lost 6 bases and 6 bases respectively, with 11 bases between them. Written as DNA, the CDR3 is TGCAGCGTGACAAGGGGGGATGGCTACACCTTC. It is translated as CSVTRGDGYTF.

This clonotype came up a few times. V usage is TRBV7-2 and J usage is TRBJ2-1; 8 bases agree with TRBD2. The junction had 8 bases not matched to a gene; V was cut back by 7 bases and J by 3 bases. Germline V gene data show CDR1 as SGHTA and CDR2 as FQGNSA. The CDR3 has 15 amino acids. CDR3 protein: CASIPVAGIYNEQFF. Here the CDR3 DNA reads TGTGCCAGCATCCCGGTAGCGGGGATCTACAATGAGCAGTTCTTC.

This clonotype turned up a few times. The chain is built from TRBV6-5 and TRBJ2-1; D tentatively reads TRBD1 or TRBD2 (5 bases each). The DNA end lines up better with TRBJ2-7; the J call may be wrong. This CDR3 is built from 15 residues. The germline CDR1 and CDR2 sequences are MNHEY and SVGAGI. As DNA, the CDR3 is TGTGCCAGCCGACGGGGACCTCCTAGGATTATCGAGCAGTACTTC. Protein product: CASRRGPPRIIEQYF.

The chain links TRBV6-5 to TRBJ2-2; D is uncertain. Germline CDR1 and CDR2: MNHEY and SVGAGI. Between the trimmed V and J ends, which lost 0 bases and 7 bases, there was a span of 9 bases. The CDR3 is made up of 14 amino acids. The CDR3 region has the DNA TGTGCCAGCAGTTACTCACGAGCAAGCGGGGAGCTGTTTTTT. It encodes CASSYSRASGELFF.

This clonotype was detected only a few times. The chain has TRBV6-2 or TRBV6-3 and TRBJ1-2; D is perhaps TRBD1 (5 bases). Germline-derived CDR1 and CDR2 are MNHEY and SVGEGT. This CDR3 contains 15 residues. Trimming removed 4 bases at V and 2 bases at J, with 14 bases between. CDR3 sequence reads: CASSWSGRVNYGYTF. CDR3 in DNA: TGTGCCAGCAGTTGGTCAGGGAGGGTCAACTATGGCTACACCTTC.

This clonotype turned up a few times. The chain combines TRBV9 with TRBJ2-1, with D unresolved. The CDR3 totals 14 residues. V was shortened by 3 bases and J by 5 bases, with 12 bases between the two germline ends. CDR1 and CDR2 from the germline V gene are SGDLS and YYNGEE. Here the CDR3 reads CASSAYRANNEQFF. CDR3 nucleotides: TGTGCCAGCAGCGCCTACCGGGCCAACAATGAGCAGTTCTTC.

This clonotype was picked up a small number of times. This chain uses TRBV11-2 with TRBJ2-3; TRBD2 agrees at 8 bases. V lost 5 bases and J lost 4; bases outside the gene matches: 5. The CDR3 is 14 amino acids. The germline V gene encodes CDR1 SGHAT and CDR2 FQNNGV. The CDR3 sequence is CASSAGLAPDTQYF. In DNA form, the CDR3 reads TGTGCCAGCAGCGCCGGACTAGCCCCAGATACGCAGTATTTT.

The J gene is TRBJ1-4, the V gene TRBV10-3; TRBD1 aligns across 7 bases. Germline V CDR1 and CDR2: ENHRY, SYGVKD. Unmatched junction bases numbered 19, after V lost 8 bases and J lost 7 bases. The CDR3 is 17 residues long. This CDR3 reads CAISRGNGGGVGEKLFF. CDR3 DNA sequence: TGTGCCATCTCTCGTGGTAATGGAGGGGGCGTAGGTGAAAAACTGTTTTTT.